Sequencing of this T cell receptor (beta chain) was carried out in a study of blood T cell repertoires in COVID-19. Turning to the study itself: The origin of the acute and convalescent COVID-19 samples was the United States, Italy and Spain. Sample material is recorded as cDNA or gDNA derived from T cells, B-cell-depleted T cells, or PBMCs.

Authors' analysis steps: How many nucleated cells were present was estimated from reference gene primer amplification. The repertoire was sequenced with immunoSEQ multiplex PCR; TCRdb's copy has only in-frame clones and lacks some. D and trimming come from the DNA, and the V and J calls and clone size come from that table. The sample gives roughly 200,000 clones, roughly 75% of which show up once; 4.5% to 7% is in the top ten. This receptor was identified in a woman in her 70s with acute or convalescent COVID-19. Sequenced: peripheral blood.

The CDR3: CATSRDRTGGRYNEQFF. DNA for the CDR3: TGTGCCACCAGCAGAGATCGAACAGGGGGTCGGTACAATGAGCAGTTCTTC. The chain combines TRBV15 with TRBJ2-1; TRBD1 aligns across 8 bases. The CDR3 extends over 17 amino acids. The trim removed 0 bases at V and 4 bases at J, leaving 8 bases unmatched. Looked up from germline, CDR1 is LNHNV and CDR2 is YYDKDF (reference sequence).